What follows is one T cell receptor (beta chain) and its context. Data came from immunoSEQ multiplex PCR; TCRdb stores just in-frame clones and leaves some out. This table has about 400,000 clones, around 90% appearing once. The data stem from a study of blood T cell repertoires in COVID-19. The wider study: Nucleic acid was either cDNA or gDNA, and it came from T cells, B-cell-depleted T cells, or PBMCs.

Recruitment covered about two dozen US areas and drew participants whose ages spanned roughly 18 to 100 years. Trimming shortened V by 3 bases and J by 2 bases, and 14 bases separated the two germline ends. The V gene's germline CDR1 is SGHRS and CDR2 YFSETQ. This CDR3 region has 15 residues. The material sequenced was PBMCs or T cells enriched from blood (not recorded which). This chain links TRBV5-1 with TRBJ2-5; a possible D gene is TRBD2 (5 bases). This receptor was taken from a woman aged 40-49 years with acute COVID-19. CDR3 residues: CASSSRPRGQETQYF. The CDR3 region has the DNA TGCGCCAGCAGCTCCAGGCCTCGGGGTCAAGAGACCCAGTACTTC.